The clone carrying this TCR beta chain was recorded many times. Its target is unknown. Amplifying from RNA transcripts, the study obtained TCR beta CDR3 regions. Second-round multiplex PCR came after first-round RT-PCR with HTBI primers. Via MiXCR, TCRdb re-called the multiplex PCR reads, giving one row per CDR3 protein. The sample lists under 800,000 distinct CDR3 sequences; roughly 20% were seen once. These data originate in a study of Graves' ophthalmopathy and Graves' hyperthyroidism. Fresh peripheral blood, around 9.3 ml, was the PBMC source. The CDR3 consists of 14 residues. Per the germline V gene, CDR1 is MNHEY and CDR2 is SVGAGI. V lost 2 bases to trimming and J lost 3 bases; unmatched junction nucleotides: 3. Overall study results and limits: Stable hyperthyroidism and ophthalmopathy were told apart by a 13-signature model, which achieved about 88% sensitivity and nearly 84% specificity.

The sequenced material came from peripheral blood. The rearrangement links TRBV6-5 to TRBJ2-7; 8 nucleotides line up with TRBD1. This receptor was taken from a woman in her late teens or twenties with stable Graves' hyperthyroidism. Some clones in this sample may be carry-over from other donors' samples. CDR3 coding DNA: TGTGCCAGCAGTTACAGGACAGGGATCTACGAGCAGTACTTC. Amino acid sequence: CASSYRTGIYEQYF.